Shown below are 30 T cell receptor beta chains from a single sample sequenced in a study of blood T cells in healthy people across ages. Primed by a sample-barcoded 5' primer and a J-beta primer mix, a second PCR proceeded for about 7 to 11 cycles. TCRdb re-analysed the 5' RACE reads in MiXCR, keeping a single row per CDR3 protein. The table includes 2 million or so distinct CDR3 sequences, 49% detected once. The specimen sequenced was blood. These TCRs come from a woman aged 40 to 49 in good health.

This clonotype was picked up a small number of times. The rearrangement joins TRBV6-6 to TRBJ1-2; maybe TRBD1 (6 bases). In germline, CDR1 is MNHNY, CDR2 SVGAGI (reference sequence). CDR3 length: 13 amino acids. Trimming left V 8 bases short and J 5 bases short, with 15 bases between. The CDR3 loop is CASGGQVNYGYTF. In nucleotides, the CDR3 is TGTGCCAGCGGGGGGCAGGTTAATTATGGCTACACCTTC.

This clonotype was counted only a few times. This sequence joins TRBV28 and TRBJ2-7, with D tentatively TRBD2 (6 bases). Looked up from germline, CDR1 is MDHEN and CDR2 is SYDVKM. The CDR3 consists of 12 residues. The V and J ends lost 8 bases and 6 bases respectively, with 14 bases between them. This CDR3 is CASLILGGEQYF. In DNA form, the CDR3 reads TGTGCCAGCCTGATTTTGGGGGGCGAGCAGTACTTC.

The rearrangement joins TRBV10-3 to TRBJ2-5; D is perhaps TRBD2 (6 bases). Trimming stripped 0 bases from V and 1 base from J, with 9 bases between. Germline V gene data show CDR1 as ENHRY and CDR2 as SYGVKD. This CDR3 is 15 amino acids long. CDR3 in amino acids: CAISESGGAQETQYF. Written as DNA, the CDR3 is TGTGCCATCAGTGAGTCGGGGGGAGCCCAAGAGACCCAGTACTTC.

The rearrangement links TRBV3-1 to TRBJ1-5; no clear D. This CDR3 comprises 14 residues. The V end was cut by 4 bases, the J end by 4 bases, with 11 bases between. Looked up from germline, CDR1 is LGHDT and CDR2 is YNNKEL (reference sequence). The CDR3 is CASSPHSMNQPQHF. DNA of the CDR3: TGTGCCAGCAGCCCCCATTCGATGAATCAGCCCCAGCATTTT.

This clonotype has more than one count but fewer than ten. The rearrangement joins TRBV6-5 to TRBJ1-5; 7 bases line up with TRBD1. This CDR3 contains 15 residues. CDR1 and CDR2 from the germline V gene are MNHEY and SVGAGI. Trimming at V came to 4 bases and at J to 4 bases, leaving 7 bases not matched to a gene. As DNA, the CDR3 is TGTGCCAGCAGTTCCCGACAGGGTTGGAATCAGCCCCAGCATTTT. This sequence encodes CASSSRQGWNQPQHF.

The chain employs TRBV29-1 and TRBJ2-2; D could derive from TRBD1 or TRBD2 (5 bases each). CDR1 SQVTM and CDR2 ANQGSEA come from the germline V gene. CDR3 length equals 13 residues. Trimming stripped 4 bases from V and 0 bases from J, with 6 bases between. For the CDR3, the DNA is TGCAGCGTTGGAGGGGCGAACACCGGGGAGCTGTTTTTT. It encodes CSVGGANTGELFF.

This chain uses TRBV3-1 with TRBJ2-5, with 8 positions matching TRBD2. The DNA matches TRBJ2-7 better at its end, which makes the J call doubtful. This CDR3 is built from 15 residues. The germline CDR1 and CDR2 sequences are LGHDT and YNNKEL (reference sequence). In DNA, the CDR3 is TGTGCCAGCAGCCCCGAGGGGACTAGTCTCGCCGAGCAGTACTTC. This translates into CASSPEGTSLAEQYF.

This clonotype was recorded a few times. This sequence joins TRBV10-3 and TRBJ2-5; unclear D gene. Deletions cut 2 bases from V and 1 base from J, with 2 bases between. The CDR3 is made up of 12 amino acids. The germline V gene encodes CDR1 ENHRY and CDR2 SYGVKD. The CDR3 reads CAISEAQETQYF. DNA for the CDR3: TGTGCCATCAGTGAGGCCCAAGAGACCCAGTACTTC.

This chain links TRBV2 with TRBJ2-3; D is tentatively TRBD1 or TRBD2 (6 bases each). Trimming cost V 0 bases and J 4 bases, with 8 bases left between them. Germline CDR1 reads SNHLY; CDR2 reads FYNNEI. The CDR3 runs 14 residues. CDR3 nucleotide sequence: TGTGCCAGCAGTGAAGCCGGGGGCCCAGATACGCAGTATTTT. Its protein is CASSEAGGPDTQYF.

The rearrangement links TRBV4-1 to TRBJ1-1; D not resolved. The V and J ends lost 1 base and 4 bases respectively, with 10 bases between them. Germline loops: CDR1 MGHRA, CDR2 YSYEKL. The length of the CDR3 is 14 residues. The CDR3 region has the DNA TGCGCCAGCAGCCAAGCTGGCTGGACCACTGAAGCTTTCTTT. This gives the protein CASSQAGWTTEAFF.

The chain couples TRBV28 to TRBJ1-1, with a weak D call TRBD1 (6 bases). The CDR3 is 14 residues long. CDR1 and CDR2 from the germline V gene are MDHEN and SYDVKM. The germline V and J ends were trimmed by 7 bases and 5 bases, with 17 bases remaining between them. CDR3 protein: CASTSQGRGTEAFF. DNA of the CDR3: TGTGCCAGCACCTCCCAGGGGCGAGGGACTGAAGCTTTCTTT.

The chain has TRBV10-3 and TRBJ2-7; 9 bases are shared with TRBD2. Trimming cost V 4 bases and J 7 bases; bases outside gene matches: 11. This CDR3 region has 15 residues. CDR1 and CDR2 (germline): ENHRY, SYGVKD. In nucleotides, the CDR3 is TGTGCCATCAGTGCGGGCGTAGCGGGGGCCTGGGAGCAGTACTTC. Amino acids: CAISAGVAGAWEQYF.

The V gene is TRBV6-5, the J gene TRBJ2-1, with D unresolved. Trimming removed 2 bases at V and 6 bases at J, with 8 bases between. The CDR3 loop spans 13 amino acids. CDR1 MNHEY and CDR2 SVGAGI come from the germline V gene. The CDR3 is CASSYGQPNEQFF. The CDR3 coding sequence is TGTGCCAGCAGTTACGGGCAGCCCAATGAGCAGTTCTTC.

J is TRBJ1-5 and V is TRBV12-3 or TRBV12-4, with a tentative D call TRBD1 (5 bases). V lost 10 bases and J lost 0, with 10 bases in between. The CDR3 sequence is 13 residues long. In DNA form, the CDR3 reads TGTGCCACCTCGACAGATAGCAATCAGCCCCAGCATTTT. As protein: CATSTDSNQPQHF.

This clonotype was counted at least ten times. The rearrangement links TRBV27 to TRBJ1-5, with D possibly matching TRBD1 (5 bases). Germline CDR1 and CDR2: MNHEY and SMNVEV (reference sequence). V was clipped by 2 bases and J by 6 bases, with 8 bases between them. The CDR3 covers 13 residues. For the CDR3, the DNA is TGTGCCAGCAGTTTAGGGGCTGGTCAGCCCCAGCATTTT. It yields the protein CASSLGAGQPQHF.

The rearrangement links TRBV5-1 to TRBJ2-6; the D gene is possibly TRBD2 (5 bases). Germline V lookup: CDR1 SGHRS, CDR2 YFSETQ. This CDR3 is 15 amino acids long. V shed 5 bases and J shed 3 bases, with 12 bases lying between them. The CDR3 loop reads CASRRGLSGANVLTF. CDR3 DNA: TGCGCCAGCAGAAGAGGACTGAGTGGGGCCAACGTCCTGACTTTC.

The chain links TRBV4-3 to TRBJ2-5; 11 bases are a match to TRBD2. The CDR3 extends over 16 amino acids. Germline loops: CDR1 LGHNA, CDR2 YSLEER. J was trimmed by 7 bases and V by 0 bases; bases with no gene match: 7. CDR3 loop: CASSQDSSSGGGTQYF. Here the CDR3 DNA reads TGCGCCAGCAGCCAAGATTCGAGTAGCGGGGGGGGGACCCAGTACTTC.

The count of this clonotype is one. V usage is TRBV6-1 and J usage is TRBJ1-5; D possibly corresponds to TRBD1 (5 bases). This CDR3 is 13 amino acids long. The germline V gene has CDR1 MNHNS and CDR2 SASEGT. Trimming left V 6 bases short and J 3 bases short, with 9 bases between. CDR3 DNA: TGTGCCAGCAGGAGGGACTTCAATCAGCCCCAGCATTTT. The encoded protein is CASRRDFNQPQHF.

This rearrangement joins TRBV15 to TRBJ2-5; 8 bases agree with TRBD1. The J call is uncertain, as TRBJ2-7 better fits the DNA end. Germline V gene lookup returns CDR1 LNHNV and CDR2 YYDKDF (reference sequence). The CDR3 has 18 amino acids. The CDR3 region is CATSRDVAGGFPPYEQYF. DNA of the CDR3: TGTGCCACCAGCAGAGATGTTGCAGGGGGCTTCCCCCCCTACGAGCAGTACTTC.

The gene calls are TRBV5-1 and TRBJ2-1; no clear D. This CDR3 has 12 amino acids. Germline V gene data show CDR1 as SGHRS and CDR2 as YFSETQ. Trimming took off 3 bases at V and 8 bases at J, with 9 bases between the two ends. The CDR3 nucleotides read TGCGCCAGCAGCTGGACCCAGGATGAGCAGTTCTTC. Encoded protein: CASSWTQDEQFF.

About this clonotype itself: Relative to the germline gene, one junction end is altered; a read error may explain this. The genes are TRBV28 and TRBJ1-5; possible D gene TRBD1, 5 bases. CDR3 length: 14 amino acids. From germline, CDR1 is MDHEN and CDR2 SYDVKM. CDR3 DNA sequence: TGTGTCAGCCGAACTCAGGGTAGCAATCAGCCCCAGCATTTT. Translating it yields CVSRTQGSNQPQHF. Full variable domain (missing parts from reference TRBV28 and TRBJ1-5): DVKVTQSSRYLVKRTGEKVFLECVQDMDHENMFWYRQDPGLGLRLIYFSYDVKMKEKGDIPEGYSVSREKKERFSLILESASTNQTSMYLCVSRTQGSNQPQHFGDGTRLSIL.

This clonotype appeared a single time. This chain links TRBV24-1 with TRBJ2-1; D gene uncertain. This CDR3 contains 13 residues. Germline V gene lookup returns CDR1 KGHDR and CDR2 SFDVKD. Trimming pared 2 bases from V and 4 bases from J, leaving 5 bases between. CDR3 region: CATSDSTYNEQFF. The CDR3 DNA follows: TGTGCCACCAGTGATTCAACGTACAATGAGCAGTTCTTC.

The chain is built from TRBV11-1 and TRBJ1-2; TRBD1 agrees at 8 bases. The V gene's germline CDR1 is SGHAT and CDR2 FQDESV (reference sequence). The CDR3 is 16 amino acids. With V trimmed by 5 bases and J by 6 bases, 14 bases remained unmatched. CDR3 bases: TGTGCCAGCAGCGCATACTCAGGGGGCCGGGGAGATGGCTACACCTTC. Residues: CASSAYSGGRGDGYTF.

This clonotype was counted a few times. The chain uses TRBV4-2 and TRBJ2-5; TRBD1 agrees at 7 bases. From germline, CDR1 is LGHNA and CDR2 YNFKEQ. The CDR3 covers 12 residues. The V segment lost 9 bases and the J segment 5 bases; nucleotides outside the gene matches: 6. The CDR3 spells CASQGEWETQYF. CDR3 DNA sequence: TGTGCCAGTCAGGGGGAATGGGAGACCCAGTACTTC.

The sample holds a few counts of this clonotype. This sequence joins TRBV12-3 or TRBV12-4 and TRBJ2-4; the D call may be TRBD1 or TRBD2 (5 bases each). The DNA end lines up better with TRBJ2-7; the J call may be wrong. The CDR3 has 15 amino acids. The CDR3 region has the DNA TGTGCCAGCAACCCGGGGCAGGGAACCCCCTACGAGCAGTACTTC. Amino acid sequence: CASNPGQGTPYEQYF.

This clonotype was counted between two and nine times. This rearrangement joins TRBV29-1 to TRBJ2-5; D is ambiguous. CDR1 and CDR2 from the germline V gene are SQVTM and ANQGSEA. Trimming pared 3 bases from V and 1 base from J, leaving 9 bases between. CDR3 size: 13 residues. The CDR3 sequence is CSVDLQFQETQYF. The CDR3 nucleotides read TGCAGCGTTGATCTACAGTTCCAAGAGACCCAGTACTTC.

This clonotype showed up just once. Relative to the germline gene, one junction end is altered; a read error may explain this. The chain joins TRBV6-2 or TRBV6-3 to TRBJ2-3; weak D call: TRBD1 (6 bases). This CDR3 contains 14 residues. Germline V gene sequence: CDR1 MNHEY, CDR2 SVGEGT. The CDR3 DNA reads TGTACCAGCAGACCACAGGGAATCTCAGATACGCAGTATTTT. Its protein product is CTSRPQGISDTQYF.

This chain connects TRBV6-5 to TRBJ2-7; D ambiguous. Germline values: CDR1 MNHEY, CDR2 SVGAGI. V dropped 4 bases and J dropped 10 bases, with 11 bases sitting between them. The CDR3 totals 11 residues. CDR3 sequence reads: CASSSGPYQYF. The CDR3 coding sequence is TGTGCCAGCAGTTCAGGACCTTATCAGTACTTC.

The CDR3 here is CASSEFGGGYTF. The CDR3 DNA follows: TGTGCCAGCAGTGAATTCGGGGGAGGCTACACCTTC. This chain uses TRBV6-1 with TRBJ1-2; tentative D call: TRBD1 (5 bases). The germline V and J ends were trimmed by 2 bases and 8 bases, with 9 bases remaining between them. The CDR3 has 12 amino acids. Germline V lookup: CDR1 MNHNS, CDR2 SASEGT.

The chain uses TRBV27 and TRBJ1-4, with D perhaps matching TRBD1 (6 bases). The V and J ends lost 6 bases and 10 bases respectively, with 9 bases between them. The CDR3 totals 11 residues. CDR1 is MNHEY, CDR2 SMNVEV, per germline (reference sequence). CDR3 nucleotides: TGTGCCAGCAGCGGGGGCGGAAAACTGTTTTTT. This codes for CASSGGGKLFF.